This T cell receptor beta chain was captured in a study of T-cell reconstitution after alpha-beta-depleted transplantation in children. Unique molecular identifiers tagged the TCRbeta library. Each CDR3 protein is one row after TCRdb ran MiXCR on the PCR reads. Found here are 200,000 to 250,000 distinct CDR3 sequences, approximately 24% of them singletons; the top ten hold more than 4.5%. CDR3 length: 15 residues. Trimming shortened V by 6 bases and J by 4 bases, and 18 bases separated the two germline ends. Germline-derived CDR1 and CDR2 are ENHRY and SYGVKD. This clonotype was seen repeatedly, ten times or more.

The rearrangement links TRBV10-3 to TRBJ1-1; D gene unclear. The sample in question was PBMCs, mostly from graft donor cells, obtained 360 days after TCRalphabeta/CD19-depleted stem cell transplant. The receptor was derived from a female patient between 2 and 15 years old who had a stem cell transplant for congenital amegakaryocytic thrombocytopenia, so the T cells may come from the graft donor. The chain's CDR3 is CAIRPTIGYSTEAFF. In DNA form, the CDR3 reads TGTGCCATCAGACCCACGATAGGGTATAGCACTGAAGCTTTCTTT.